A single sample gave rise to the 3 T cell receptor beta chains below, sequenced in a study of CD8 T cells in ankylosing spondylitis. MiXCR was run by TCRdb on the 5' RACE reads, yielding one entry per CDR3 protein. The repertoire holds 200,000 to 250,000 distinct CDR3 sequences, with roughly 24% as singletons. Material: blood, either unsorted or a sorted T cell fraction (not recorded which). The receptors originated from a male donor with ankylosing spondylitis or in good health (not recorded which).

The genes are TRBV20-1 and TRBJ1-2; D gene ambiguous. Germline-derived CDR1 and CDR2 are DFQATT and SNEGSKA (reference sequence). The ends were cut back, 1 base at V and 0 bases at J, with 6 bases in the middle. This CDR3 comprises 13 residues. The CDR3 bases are TGCAGTGCTAGAGGTGATCCTAACTATGGCTACACCTTC. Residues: CSARGDPNYGYTF.

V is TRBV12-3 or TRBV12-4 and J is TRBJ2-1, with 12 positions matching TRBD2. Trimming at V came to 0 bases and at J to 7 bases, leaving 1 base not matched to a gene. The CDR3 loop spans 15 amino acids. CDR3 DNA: TGTGCCAGCAGTTTAGCCCTAGCGGGAGGGAATGAGCAGTTCTTC. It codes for CASSLALAGGNEQFF.

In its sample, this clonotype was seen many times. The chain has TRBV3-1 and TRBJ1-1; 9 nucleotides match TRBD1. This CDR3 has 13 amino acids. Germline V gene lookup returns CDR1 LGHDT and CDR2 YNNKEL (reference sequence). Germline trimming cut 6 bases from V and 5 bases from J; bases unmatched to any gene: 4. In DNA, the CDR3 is TGTGCCAGCAGGGACAGGGGAGGGACTGAAGCTTTCTTT. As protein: CASRDRGGTEAFF. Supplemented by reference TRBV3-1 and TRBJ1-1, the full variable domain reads DTAVSQTPKYLVTQMGNDKSIKCEQNLGHDTMYWYKQDSKKFLKIMFSYNNKELIINETVPNRFSPKSPDKAHLNLHINSLELGDSAVYFCASRDRGGTEAFFGQGTRLTVV.